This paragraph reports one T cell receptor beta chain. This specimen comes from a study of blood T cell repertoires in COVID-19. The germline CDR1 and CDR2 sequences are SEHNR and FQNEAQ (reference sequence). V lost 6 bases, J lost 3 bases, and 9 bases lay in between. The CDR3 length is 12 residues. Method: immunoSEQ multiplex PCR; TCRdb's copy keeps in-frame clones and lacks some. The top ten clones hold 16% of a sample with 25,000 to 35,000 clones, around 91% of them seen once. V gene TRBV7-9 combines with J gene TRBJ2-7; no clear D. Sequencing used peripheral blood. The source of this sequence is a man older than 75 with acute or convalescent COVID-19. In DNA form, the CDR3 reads TGTGCCAGCAGACTTCAGGACTACGAGCAGTACTTC. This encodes CASRLQDYEQYF.